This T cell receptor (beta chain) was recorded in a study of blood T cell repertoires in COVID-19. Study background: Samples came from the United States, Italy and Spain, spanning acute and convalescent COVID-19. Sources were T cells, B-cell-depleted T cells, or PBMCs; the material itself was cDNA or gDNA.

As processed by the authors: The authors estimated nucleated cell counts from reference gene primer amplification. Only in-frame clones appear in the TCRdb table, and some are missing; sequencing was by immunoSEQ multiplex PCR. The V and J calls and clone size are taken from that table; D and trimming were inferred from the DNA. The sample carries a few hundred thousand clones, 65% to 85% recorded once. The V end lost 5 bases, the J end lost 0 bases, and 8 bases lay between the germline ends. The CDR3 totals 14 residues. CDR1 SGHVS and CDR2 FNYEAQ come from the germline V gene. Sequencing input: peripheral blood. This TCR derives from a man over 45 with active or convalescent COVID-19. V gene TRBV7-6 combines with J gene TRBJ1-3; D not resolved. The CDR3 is CASSRDPSGNTIYF. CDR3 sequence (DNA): TGTGCCAGCAGCCGAGATCCCTCTGGAAACACCATATATTTT. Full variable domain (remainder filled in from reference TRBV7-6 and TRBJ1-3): GAGVSQSPRYKVTKRGQDVALRCDPISGHVSLYWYRQALGQGPEFLTYFNYEAQQDKSGLPNDRFSAERPEGSISTLTIQRTEQRDSAMYRCASSRDPSGNTIYFGEGSWLTVV.